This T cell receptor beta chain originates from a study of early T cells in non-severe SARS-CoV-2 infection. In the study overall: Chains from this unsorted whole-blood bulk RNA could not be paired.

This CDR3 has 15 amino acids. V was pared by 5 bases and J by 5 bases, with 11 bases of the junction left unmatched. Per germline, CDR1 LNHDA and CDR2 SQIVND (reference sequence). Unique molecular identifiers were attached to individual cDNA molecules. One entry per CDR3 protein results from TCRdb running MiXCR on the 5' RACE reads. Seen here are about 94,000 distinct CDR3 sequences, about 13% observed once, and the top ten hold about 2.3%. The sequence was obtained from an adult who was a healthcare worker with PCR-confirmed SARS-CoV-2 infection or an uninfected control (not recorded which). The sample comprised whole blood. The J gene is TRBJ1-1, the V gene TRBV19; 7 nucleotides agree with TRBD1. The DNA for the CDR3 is TGTGCCAGTAGTGCCCACTCGACAGGGAGAACTGAAGCTTTCTTT. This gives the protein CASSAHSTGRTEAFF.